This T cell receptor beta chain was captured in a study of tumor-infiltrating lymphocytes in primary liver carcinoma. With around 450 ng total RNA as template and a constant-region primer, TCR beta cDNA was made. Three nested multiplex PCR rounds, a slightly modified ARM-PCR method, built the TCR beta libraries. A C-beta reverse primer was combined with TRBV1-TRBV30 forward primers in the first two PCR rounds, and each round had approximately 10 cycles. One entry per CDR3 protein results from TCRdb running MiXCR on the multiplex PCR reads. Of fewer than 350,000 distinct CDR3 sequences listed, roughly two thirds are singletons. Germline DNA was extracted alongside blood RNA, which was obtained from unsorted whole blood. CDR1 is LGHNA, CDR2 YNFKEQ, per germline. Trimming stripped 3 bases from V and 6 bases from J, with 13 bases between. The CDR3 covers 14 residues.

V gene TRBV4-2 combines with J gene TRBJ2-3; no reliable D call. Source material: peripheral blood. The receptor's source is a man aged 40-49 years with primary liver carcinoma and hepatitis B virus infection. The CDR3 coding sequence is TGTGCCAGCAGCCATCGCGCGGTAGAGGATACGCAGTATTTT. As protein: CASSHRAVEDTQYF.